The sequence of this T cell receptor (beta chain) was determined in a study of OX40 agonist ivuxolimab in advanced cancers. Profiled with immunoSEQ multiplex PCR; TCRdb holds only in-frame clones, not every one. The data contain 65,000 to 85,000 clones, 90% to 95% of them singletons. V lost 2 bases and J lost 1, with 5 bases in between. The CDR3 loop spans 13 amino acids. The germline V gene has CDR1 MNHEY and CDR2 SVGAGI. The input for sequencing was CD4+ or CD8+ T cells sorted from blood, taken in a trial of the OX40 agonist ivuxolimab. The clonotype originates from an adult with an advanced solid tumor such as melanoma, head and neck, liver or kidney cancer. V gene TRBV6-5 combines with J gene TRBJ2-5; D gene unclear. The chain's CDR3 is CASSYTAQETQYF. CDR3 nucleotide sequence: TGTGCCAGCAGTTACACAGCCCAAGAGACCCAGTACTTC.